The present T cell receptor (beta chain) was sequenced within a study of metastatic and nonmetastatic thyroid tumors (dated by TCRdb to the early 2020s). Some background on the complete study: For patients with malignant and with benign thyroid disease, the researchers compared repertoires between peripheral blood samples and tumor or nodule tissue samples.

On the study overall, not on this receptor specifically: In both blood and tumor samples, malignant tumors were reported to have significantly higher TCR beta diversity than benign nodules.

Libraries were constructed by PCR. The instrument given in TCRdb is Illumina HiSeq 4000. High-throughput sequencing was used to profile the TCR beta-chain CDR3 region of every patient. As for how the authors treated the data: Drawing on CDR3 differences between clinicopathological groups, the researchers built a classifier meant to tell apart patients with distant-metastatic papillary thyroid cancer. The Shannon index was used to measure repertoire diversity, and the Morisita-Horn index was used to measure how similar tumor and blood repertoires were. Using fastp at Q25 and MiXCR, TCRdb reprocessed the public reads and kept productive beta chains. None of the V and J calls come from the authors' own analysis; TCRdb made them. The sample profile shows about 4,000 clones; around a third of them were found once. Of the sample, more than 45% is held by the ten largest clones. By its share of the sample, this clone is large (0.1 to 1%). It has no known antigen specificity. Per-nucleotide qualities are absent, and no much larger clonotype sits a single base away.

No treatment had been received by any patient before thyroid surgery. The study retrospectively analysed patient clinical samples collected from 2012 to 2018 using T-cell receptor beta sequencing. CDR1 MDHEN and CDR2 SYDVKM are derived from the germline V gene. V is shortened by 4 bases, J by 10 bases, and the region joining them spans 14 bases. The CDR3 measures 13 amino acids from cysteine to phenylalanine. CDR3 DNA only is kept here, 39 bases in frame from base 1. This sequence was found in a male donor with papillary thyroid cancer or a benign thyroid nodule (not recorded which). Some clones in this sample may be carry-over from other donors' samples. The chain was built from TRBV28 and TRBJ2-1, with no reliable assignment of the D segment. The specimen was adjacent normal tissue. DNA sequence: TGTGCCAGCAGTTCCAGTGTAAGCTTCGAGCAGTTCTTC. Its protein reads: CASSSSVSFEQFF. Extended through the reference TRBV28 and TRBJ2-1 proteins, this CDR3 yields the full variable domain: DVKVTQSSRYLVKRTGEKVFLECVQDMDHENMFWYRQDPGLGLRLIYFSYDVKMKEKGDIPEGYSVSREKKERFSLILESASTNQTSMYLCASSSSVSFEQFFGPGTRLTVL.